A few counts support the clone carrying this TCR beta chain. Its antigen is undetermined. Read data end 3 residues before the CDR3 end; the end is taken from the germline J gene. Control and CVID samples contributed equal amounts of genomic DNA. The method was immunoSEQ multiplex PCR; TCRdb's version includes in-frame clones alone and lacks a portion of them. The sample has approximately 26,000 clones, none seen only once. CDR1 SGHRS and CDR2 YFSETQ come from the germline V gene. V gave up 5 bases and J gave up 5 bases; unmatched junction bases: 8. The CDR3 has 15 residues. The data stem from a study of T cell clonality in common variable immunodeficiency. Broader study findings: Patient heterogeneity in the CVID cohort limited correlations between repertoire features and clinical complications. In common variable immunodeficiency, TCR beta chains reportedly carried fewer deletions and N-nucleotide insertions. TCRbeta clonality was increased in CVID versus healthy controls.

Blood samples were heparinized, about 5 to 9 ml per donor. The TCR originated in a human donor with common variable immunodeficiency. The sequenced sample was peripheral blood mononuclear cells. V and J are TRBV5-1 and TRBJ2-1, with 9 bases identical to TRBD1. The DNA read from the CDR3 is TGCGCCAGCAGAGAAACGGGACAGGGACACAATGAG. Encoded protein: CASRETGQGHNE. The complete CDR3 reads CASRETGQGHNEQFF.